The 3 T cell receptor beta chains presented below share a single source sample, sequenced in a study of brain T cells in children with intractable seizures (dated by TCRdb to the early 2020s). The library was prepared using the immunoSEQ multiplex PCR assay. The table was pulled from immuneACCESS by TCRdb, which kept in-frame rearrangements only. Such tables lose some clones; where checked, under half of the loss comes from unresolved V genes, and the rest has no known cause. Counted in this sample were 340,000 or so clones; 93% of them appeared once. The ten largest clonotypes hold around 5% of the sample. Explained via the paper, the time point label denotes: blood from clinic visit 5 months post-surgery; TSC patient then seizure free. The starting material was peripheral blood, obtained 5 to 6 months after surgery. The receptors were gathered from a boy under two years old with tuberous sclerosis and intractable seizures.

V is TRBV12-3 or TRBV12-4 and J is TRBJ2-1, with D possibly matching TRBD1 (6 bases). The CDR3 is made up of 11 amino acids. V shed 5 bases and J shed 7 bases, with 6 bases lying between them. The CDR3 DNA follows: TGTGCCAGCAGTGACAGGAATGAGCAGTTCTTC. This encodes CASSDRNEQFF.

This clone came up a few times. The chain carries TRBV6-1 and TRBJ1-5; D might be TRBD1 (6 bases). The CDR3 has 16 amino acids. Germline CDR1 MNHNS, CDR2 SASEGT. Between the trimmed V and J ends, which lost 4 bases and 0 bases, there was a span of 13 bases. The CDR3 reads CASSGGQRDSNQPQHF. In DNA, the CDR3 is TGTGCCAGCAGTGGAGGACAGCGCGATAGCAATCAGCCCCAGCATTTT.

The genes are TRBV2 and TRBJ1-1, with D perhaps TRBD1 (6 bases). Per the germline V gene, CDR1 is SNHLY and CDR2 is FYNNEI. The CDR3 is made up of 12 amino acids. V was cut by 6 bases and J by 5 bases, with 10 bases left in between. The CDR3 region is CASRQGRTEAFF. The CDR3, as DNA: TGTGCCAGCAGACAGGGAAGGACTGAAGCTTTCTTT.